Described below is a single TCR beta chain sequence and its context. CDR3 length: 14 amino acids. Looked up from germline, CDR1 is MNHEY and CDR2 is SVGAGI. The data derive from a study of CXCR3-negative and CXCR3-positive naive CD8 T cells. It was by 5' RACE with UMI labels that the TRB cDNA libraries were prepared. TCRdb derives one entry per CDR3 protein from the 5' RACE reads, leaving out DNA. In all, the sample yields 60,000 or so distinct CDR3 sequences. This chain uses TRBV6-5 with TRBJ2-7; TCRdb's D call of TRBD1 is untestable without DNA. The receptor's source is a human donor in good health. Some clones in this sample may be carry-over from other donors' samples. Sequencing was done on a sample of memory CD8+ T cells from blood. This CDR3 reads CASSYPGTGNEQYF.